The clone carrying this TCR beta chain came up many times. What it binds is not known. One end of the junction varies from germline; a read error may be responsible. Germline V gene lookup returns CDR1 SGHTA and CDR2 FQGNSA. This CDR3 contains 12 residues. The sample originates from a study of T cell repertoires in cytomegalovirus infection. Study-level background: CMV infection together with matching HLA type was indicated by public TCR beta signatures. Study observations and caveats: Summed public TCR beta family frequency identified CMV carriers bearing the relevant HLA.

One entry per CDR3 protein results from TCRdb running MiXCR on the reads. The data show about 740,000 distinct CDR3 sequences, approximately 34% seen once. This chain uses TRBV7-2 with TRBJ2-7, with 7 nucleotides matching TRBD2. Sequencing was done on a sample of PBMCs. The clonotype originates from a human donor in good health (CMV status not recorded). Some clones in this sample may be carry-over from other donors' samples. In DNA form, the CDR3 reads TGTGCCAGCAGCTTAGGGGCGGGAGAAGCTAGATTC. Translation: CASSLGAGEARF.